These 32 T cell receptor beta chains originate from one sample sequenced in a study of shared clonotypes between healthy human individuals. Assay: immunoSEQ multiplex PCR; the TCRdb copy retains only in-frame clones and omits some. The sample contains about 600,000 clones, 97% of which appear only once. The sample was naive CD4+ T cells sorted from blood. Subset given: CD45RA+ positively selected. The receptors were sampled from a young woman in good health.

The CDR3 is CASSLSGRETDTQYF. In DNA, the CDR3 is TGTGCCAGCAGTTTGAGCGGGAGGGAAACAGATACGCAGTATTTT. The chain is built from TRBV28 and TRBJ2-3; 10 nucleotides match TRBD2. CDR1 is MDHEN, CDR2 SYDVKM, per germline. The J segment lost 3 bases and the V segment lost 3 bases, leaving 3 bases of the junction unmatched. CDR3 size: 15 residues.

This chain connects TRBV6-1 to TRBJ1-5, with 9 bases lining up with TRBD1. The junction had 10 bases not matched to a gene; V was cut back by 3 bases and J by 7 bases. Per germline, CDR1 MNHNS and CDR2 SASEGT. The CDR3 spans 16 residues. The CDR3 here is CASSEPPTGGGQPQHF. Written as DNA, the CDR3 is TGTGCCAGCAGTGAGCCCCCGACAGGGGGTGGGCAGCCCCAGCATTTT.

V gene TRBV7-6 combines with J gene TRBJ1-1, with 8 bases that match TRBD1. V was clipped by 4 bases and J by 10 bases; unmatched bases: 8. Germline V gene data show CDR1 as SGHVS and CDR2 as FNYEAQ. This CDR3 has 13 amino acids. Here the CDR3 DNA reads TGTGCCAGCAGCTCAGGACAGGGCGCGGGAGCTTTCTTT. This gives the protein CASSSGQGAGAFF.

V usage is TRBV2 and J usage is TRBJ2-2, with 7 positions matching TRBD1. The J segment lost 3 bases and the V segment lost 8 bases, leaving 6 bases of the junction unmatched. This CDR3 is 14 amino acids long. The germline V gene has CDR1 SNHLY and CDR2 FYNNEI. CDR3 nucleotide sequence: TGTGCCAGCGGGACGACAGGGTACACCGGGGAGCTGTTTTTT. Encoded protein: CASGTTGYTGELFF.

This chain links TRBV28 with TRBJ1-2; weak D call: TRBD1 (5 bases). CDR1 and CDR2 (germline): MDHEN, SYDVKM. Trimming removed 6 bases from V and 2 bases from J, with 16 bases in between. CDR3 size: 15 residues. The CDR3 DNA reads TGTGCCAGCAGGTCAACGGGACCCCTGAACTATGGCTACACCTTC. Amino acids: CASRSTGPLNYGYTF.

The chain joins TRBV7-8 to TRBJ1-1, with no clear D. Germline CDR1 and CDR2: SGHVS and FQNEAQ. The CDR3 is 14 residues long. V was clipped by 5 bases and J by 4 bases, with 14 bases between them. The CDR3 loop reads CASSPQDGGTEAFF. CDR3 coding DNA: TGTGCCAGCAGCCCGCAGGACGGTGGCACTGAAGCTTTCTTT.

The chain employs TRBV9 and TRBJ2-7; tentatively, D is TRBD1 or TRBD2 (7 bases each). V was cut by 3 bases and J by 5 bases, with 12 bases left in between. This CDR3 has 13 amino acids. Germline-derived CDR1 and CDR2 are SGDLS and YYNGEE. This CDR3 is CASSASGGDEQYF. In DNA form, the CDR3 reads TGTGCCAGCAGCGCCTCAGGGGGGGACGAGCAGTACTTC.

This clone was observed a single time. V is TRBV11-2 and J is TRBJ2-2; 7 positions agree with TRBD1. Germline CDR1 and CDR2: SGHAT and FQNNGV. V lost 9 bases to trimming and J lost 7 bases; unmatched junction nucleotides: 14. This CDR3 contains 15 residues. This chain's CDR3 is CASLRGQGRSGELFF. CDR3 nucleotide sequence: TGTGCCAGTCTGAGGGGGCAGGGAAGGAGCGGGGAGCTGTTTTTT.

This chain links TRBV10-3 with TRBJ2-5; 8 bases match TRBD2. V gave up 8 bases and J gave up 3 bases; unmatched junction bases: 5. Germline values: CDR1 ENHRY, CDR2 SYGVKD. The CDR3 extends over 13 amino acids. The CDR3 here is CAIGRGEEETQYF. In DNA form, the CDR3 reads TGTGCCATCGGGCGGGGGGAGGAAGAGACCCAGTACTTC.

The chain carries TRBV4-1 and TRBJ2-1; D is possibly TRBD1 (6 bases). The germline CDR1 and CDR2 sequences are MGHRA and YSYEKL. Trimming pared 4 bases from V and 0 bases from J, leaving 16 bases between. CDR3 length equals 17 residues. CDR3: CASSRRGSGISYNEQFF. Written as DNA, the CDR3 is TGCGCCAGCAGCCGTAGGGGGTCGGGCATCTCCTACAATGAGCAGTTCTTC.

This chain joins TRBV5-4 and TRBJ2-7; 12 nucleotides match TRBD2. Trimming at V came to 3 bases and at J to 5 bases, leaving 3 bases not matched to a gene. The CDR3 runs 14 residues. Germline CDR1 SGHNT, CDR2 YYREEE (reference sequence). Here the CDR3 reads CASSWTSGTHEQYF. CDR3 bases: TGTGCCAGCAGCTGGACTAGCGGGACCCACGAGCAGTACTTC.

The genes are TRBV10-3 and TRBJ2-5; D tentatively fits TRBD1 or TRBD2 (5 bases each). Trimming stripped 10 bases from V and 1 base from J, with 16 bases between. The CDR3 consists of 14 residues. Germline CDR1 and CDR2: ENHRY and SYGVKD. The CDR3 is CATRVGEIQETQYF. The CDR3 DNA reads as TGTGCCACCCGGGTAGGGGAGATCCAAGAGACCCAGTACTTC.

The V call is TRBV6-5, the J call TRBJ2-1; TRBD1 matches at 11 bases. The CDR3 is made up of 15 amino acids. Trimming took 2 bases from V and 7 from J; bases not matched to a gene: 4. The germline gives CDR1 MNHEY, CDR2 SVGAGI. The CDR3 nucleotides read TGTGCCAGCAGTTACCCGGACAGGGGGCATAATGAGCAGTTCTTC. It is translated as CASSYPDRGHNEQFF.

V and J are TRBV7-6 and TRBJ1-4, with D possibly TRBD1 on 5 matching bases. Germline V gene sequence: CDR1 SGHVS, CDR2 FNYEAQ. There are 14 residues in the CDR3. Trimming pared 5 bases from V and 2 bases from J, leaving 9 bases between. Here the CDR3 DNA reads TGTGCCAGCAGCCTCAGGGACACTAATGAAAAACTGTTTTTT. Its translation is CASSLRDTNEKLFF.

The CDR3 DNA reads TGTGCCAGCAGCAGGGGATCCATCTACAATGAGCAGTTCTTC. This gives the protein CASSRGSIYNEQFF. This chain connects TRBV5-6 to TRBJ2-1; a possible D gene is TRBD1 (5 bases). V shed 4 bases and J shed 3 bases, with 11 bases lying between them. Germline CDR1 reads SGHDT; CDR2 reads YYEEEE. The CDR3 length is 14 residues.

The rearrangement uses TRBV7-2 and TRBJ2-1; D ambiguous. The CDR3 loop spans 12 amino acids. Germline CDR1 and CDR2: SGHTA and FQGNSA. V was cut by 3 bases and J by 10 bases, with 10 bases left in between. Here the CDR3 DNA reads TGTGCCAGCAGCTTGGTTCAAGGAGAGCAGTTCTTC. Protein product: CASSLVQGEQFF. Based on the CDR3 plus reference TRBV7-2 and TRBJ2-1, the full variable domain is GAGVSQSPSNKVTEKGKDVELRCDPISGHTALYWYRQSLGQGLEFLIYFQGNSAPDKSGLPSDRFSAERTGGSVSTLTIQRTQQEDSAVYLCASSLVQGEQFFGPGTRLTVL.

This chain joins TRBV28 and TRBJ2-2, with D perhaps matching TRBD2 (5 bases). This CDR3 has 15 residues. Deletions cut 3 bases from V and 4 bases from J, with 12 bases between. The germline V gene encodes CDR1 MDHEN and CDR2 SYDVKM. The CDR3 here is CASSFYPSSTGELFF. The CDR3 nucleotides are TGTGCCAGCAGTTTTTATCCTAGCAGCACCGGGGAGCTGTTTTTT.

This clone was detected once. The rearrangement uses TRBV15 and TRBJ1-3, with TRBD1 matching 9 bases. The CDR3 has 15 amino acids. V was clipped by 5 bases and J by 8 bases; unmatched bases: 10. CDR1 is LNHNV, CDR2 YYDKDF, per germline (reference sequence). CDR3 residues: CATSDGQGLIDTIYF. The CDR3 nucleotides read TGTGCCACCAGCGACGGACAGGGGCTGATAGACACCATATATTTT.

This CDR3 is CASSQGRFLVSGANVLTF. The CDR3 nucleotides are TGCGCCAGCAGCCAAGGTCGCTTTCTTGTCTCTGGGGCCAACGTCCTGACTTTC. This chain links TRBV4-1 with TRBJ2-6; no clear D gene. The V gene lost 1 base and the J gene lost 0 bases, with 13 bases spanning the gap. CDR1 MGHRA and CDR2 YSYEKL come from the germline V gene. This CDR3 spans 18 amino acids.

The gene calls are TRBV28 and TRBJ1-1; unclear D gene. CDR3 length equals 14 residues. CDR1 is MDHEN, CDR2 SYDVKM, per germline. Trimming removed 5 bases at V and 0 bases at J, with 10 bases between. The CDR3 region is CASSPYTMNTEAFF. CDR3 in DNA: TGTGCCAGCAGTCCGTACACCATGAACACTGAAGCTTTCTTT.

In its sample, this clone was seen once. The genes are TRBV19 and TRBJ2-5; 7 bases are shared with TRBD2. Per the germline V gene, CDR1 is LNHDA and CDR2 is SQIVND (reference sequence). V lost 4 bases and J lost 2; bases outside the gene matches: 7. The CDR3 length is 15 residues. DNA of the CDR3: TGTGCCAGTAGTACACCCGGGGAGGGGCAAGAGACCCAGTACTTC. Its translation is CASSTPGEGQETQYF.

This chain uses TRBV18 with TRBJ2-7; 9 bases fit TRBD2. The CDR3 length is 13 residues. Germline lookup yields CDR1 KGHSH and CDR2 LQKENI. The V gene end was trimmed by 4 bases and the J gene end by 5 bases; junction bases not matched to a gene: 3. In DNA, the CDR3 is TGTGCCAGCTCACTGACTAGCGGTGACGAGCAGTACTTC. Its protein is CASSLTSGDEQYF.

The chain combines TRBV28 with TRBJ2-6; 8 bases agree with TRBD2. J lost 3 bases, V lost 10 bases, and 14 bases had no gene match. The CDR3 has 17 residues. Germline V gene lookup returns CDR1 MDHEN and CDR2 SYDVKM. The CDR3 DNA reads TGTGCCACCATGTTCCCGGGCGGGGGGCTTGGGGCCAACGTCCTGACTTTC. This gives the protein CATMFPGGGLGANVLTF.

The chain links TRBV10-3 to TRBJ2-4; maybe TRBD2 (6 bases). The germline gives CDR1 ENHRY, CDR2 SYGVKD. This CDR3 is 17 amino acids long. The V end lost 2 bases, the J end lost 2 bases, and 16 bases lay between the germline ends. CDR3 bases: TGTGCCATCAGTGAGGATTGGTGGGAGGAAACCAAAAACATTCAGTACTTC. Translation: CAISEDWWEETKNIQYF.

V gene TRBV29-1 combines with J gene TRBJ2-5, with D possibly being TRBD2 (6 bases). CDR1 and CDR2 from the germline V gene are SQVTM and ANQGSEA. This CDR3 is 13 amino acids long. Trimming left V 6 bases short and J 2 bases short, with 13 bases between. The CDR3 nucleotides are TGCAGCGTAAGCGGGCAGAGACAAGAGACCCAGTACTTC. Its translation: CSVSGQRQETQYF.

The chain joins TRBV29-1 to TRBJ2-1; D is possibly TRBD1 (10 bases). The CDR3 covers 16 residues. Deletions cut 7 bases from V and 6 bases from J, with 25 bases between. Germline-derived CDR1 and CDR2 are SQVTM and ANQGSEA. The chain's CDR3 is CSDRDRGLAGANEQFF. CDR3 nucleotides: TGCAGCGACCGGGACAGGGGCTTAGCGGGAGCCAATGAGCAGTTCTTC.

V is TRBV18 and J is TRBJ2-7, with a weak D call TRBD2 (6 bases). Germline lookup yields CDR1 KGHSH and CDR2 LQKENI. This CDR3 spans 15 amino acids. Trimming stripped 0 bases from V and 2 bases from J, with 11 bases between. The CDR3 DNA sequence: TGTGCCAGCTCACCACCCGGGACTGCTGCCTACGAGCAGTACTTC. This gives the protein CASSPPGTAAYEQYF.

V usage is TRBV5-1 and J usage is TRBJ1-1; 9 positions agree with TRBD1. V shed 2 bases and J 0 bases; nucleotides not matched to a gene: 5. There are 16 residues in the CDR3. From germline, CDR1 is SGHRS and CDR2 YFSETQ. Here the CDR3 DNA reads TGCGCCAGCAGCTTAGGGACAGGGAACATGAACACTGAAGCTTTCTTT. The encoded protein is CASSLGTGNMNTEAFF.

This clone was observed a single time. The genes are TRBV27 and TRBJ2-5; perhaps TRBD1 as D (5 bases). This CDR3 contains 17 residues. Trimming left V 3 bases short and J 4 bases short, with 21 bases between. Per the germline V gene, CDR1 is MNHEY and CDR2 is SMNVEV (reference sequence). The CDR3 loop is CASSFVPRVGSVETQYF. The CDR3 DNA reads as TGTGCCAGCAGTTTCGTCCCCAGGGTCGGCAGCGTAGAGACCCAGTACTTC.

The J gene is TRBJ1-3, the V gene TRBV12-5; D unclear. V lost 2 bases and J lost 6, with 14 bases in between. Germline V gene sequence: CDR1 LGHNT, CDR2 FRNRAP. This CDR3 is 15 amino acids long. CDR3 protein: CASGLLVGRENTIYF. The CDR3 coding sequence is TGTGCTAGTGGTTTGCTTGTCGGGCGGGAAAACACCATATATTTT.

The chain recombines TRBV18 with TRBJ2-7, with D perhaps TRBD2 (5 bases). CDR1 and CDR2 from the germline V gene are KGHSH and LQKENI. V was shortened by 3 bases and J by 6 bases, with 15 bases between the two germline ends. The CDR3 length is 14 residues. CDR3 nucleotide sequence: TGTGCCAGCTCACCTGCCCTCAATGAGGGCGAGCAGTACTTC. This sequence encodes CASSPALNEGEQYF. The full variable domain, its missing parts supplied by reference TRBV18 and TRBJ2-7, is NAGVMQNPRHLVRRRGQEARLRCSPMKGHSHVYWYRQLPEEGLKFMVYLQKENIIDESGMPKERFSAEFPKEGPSILRIQQVVRGDSAAYFCASSPALNEGEQYFGPGTRLTVT.

This chain links TRBV25-1 with TRBJ1-1, with D perhaps matching TRBD1 (5 bases). CDR3 length equals 17 residues. V lost 3 bases, J lost 1 base, and 18 bases lay in between. CDR1 is MGHDK and CDR2 is SYGVNS in the germline V gene. CDR3 coding DNA: TGTGCCAGCAGTGAGATAGGCAGGACATCGGGGAACACTGAAGCTTTCTTT. It yields the protein CASSEIGRTSGNTEAFF. Complete variable domain (other parts from reference TRBV25-1 and TRBJ1-1): EADIYQTPRYLVIGTGKKITLECSQTMGHDKMYWYQQDPGMELHLIHYSYGVNSTEKGDLSSESTVSRIRTEHFPLTLESARPSHTSQYLCASSEIGRTSGNTEAFFGQGTRLTVV.